Listed below are T cell receptor beta chains from one sample, sequenced in a study of blood T cell repertoires in COVID-19. TCRdb's table, derived via immunoSEQ multiplex PCR, lists solely in-frame clones and lacks some. Seen here are under 250,000 clones, about 79% observed once, and the top ten hold approximately 3.1%. Material for sequencing was PBMCs or T cells enriched from blood (not recorded which). These receptors were collected from a woman aged 60 to 75 who had recovered from COVID-19. The CDR3 runs from the conserved cysteine through the conserved F or W. The order of the fields is CDR3 protein, J gene, V gene.

CASSIRGSYGYTF,TRBJ1-2,TRBV19
CASSSGGEQFF,TRBJ2-1,TRBV7-2
CSGIPGQGDEKLFF,TRBJ1-4,TRBV29-1
CASSRNLGGGYQETQYF,TRBJ2-5,TRBV27
CASSMTGVDYGYTF,TRBJ1-2,TRBV11-2
CAISESPFGGGDYEQYF,TRBJ2-7,TRBV10-3
CASGRVGRLNEQFF,TRBJ2-1,TRBV19
CASSQDRAREAFF,TRBJ1-1,TRBV3-1/TRBV3-2
CASSQGTGNTGELFF,TRBJ2-2,TRBV3-1/TRBV3-2
CASSQLSMSSYNEQFF,TRBJ2-1,TRBV3-1/TRBV3-2
CSASKEPGQRQFF,TRBJ2-1,TRBV20-1
CASRSFSNQPQHF,TRBJ1-5,TRBV12-3/TRBV12-4
CASSMIDGRREQFF,TRBJ2-1,TRBV19
CASSWDKSGNTIYF,TRBJ1-3,TRBV7-8
CSVDGNAGGEQYF,TRBJ2-7,TRBV29-1
CASSEPRRGYTF,TRBJ1-2,TRBV6-1
CASSDLGGRNQPQHF,TRBJ1-5,TRBV2
CASSSPAGQPQHF,TRBJ1-5,TRBV6-2/TRBV6-3
CASSNGLAGQETQYF,TRBJ2-5,TRBV3-1/TRBV3-2